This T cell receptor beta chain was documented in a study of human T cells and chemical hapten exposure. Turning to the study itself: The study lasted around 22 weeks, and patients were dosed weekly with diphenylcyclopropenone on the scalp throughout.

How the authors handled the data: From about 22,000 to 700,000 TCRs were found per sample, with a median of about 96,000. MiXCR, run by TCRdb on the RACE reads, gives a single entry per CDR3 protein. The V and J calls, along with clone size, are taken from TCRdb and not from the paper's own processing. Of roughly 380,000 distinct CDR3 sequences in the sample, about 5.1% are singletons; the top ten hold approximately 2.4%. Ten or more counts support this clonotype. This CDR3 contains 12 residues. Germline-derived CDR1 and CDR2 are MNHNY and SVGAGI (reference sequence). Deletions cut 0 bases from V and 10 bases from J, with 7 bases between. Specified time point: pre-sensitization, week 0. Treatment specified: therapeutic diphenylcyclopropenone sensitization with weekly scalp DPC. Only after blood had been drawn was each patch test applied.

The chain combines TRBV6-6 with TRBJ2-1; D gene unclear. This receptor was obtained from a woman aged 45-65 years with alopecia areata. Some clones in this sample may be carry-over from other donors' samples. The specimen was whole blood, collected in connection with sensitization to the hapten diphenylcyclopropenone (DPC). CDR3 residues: CASSYSLYEQFF. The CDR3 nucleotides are TGTGCCAGCAGTTACTCTCTTTACGAGCAGTTCTTC.